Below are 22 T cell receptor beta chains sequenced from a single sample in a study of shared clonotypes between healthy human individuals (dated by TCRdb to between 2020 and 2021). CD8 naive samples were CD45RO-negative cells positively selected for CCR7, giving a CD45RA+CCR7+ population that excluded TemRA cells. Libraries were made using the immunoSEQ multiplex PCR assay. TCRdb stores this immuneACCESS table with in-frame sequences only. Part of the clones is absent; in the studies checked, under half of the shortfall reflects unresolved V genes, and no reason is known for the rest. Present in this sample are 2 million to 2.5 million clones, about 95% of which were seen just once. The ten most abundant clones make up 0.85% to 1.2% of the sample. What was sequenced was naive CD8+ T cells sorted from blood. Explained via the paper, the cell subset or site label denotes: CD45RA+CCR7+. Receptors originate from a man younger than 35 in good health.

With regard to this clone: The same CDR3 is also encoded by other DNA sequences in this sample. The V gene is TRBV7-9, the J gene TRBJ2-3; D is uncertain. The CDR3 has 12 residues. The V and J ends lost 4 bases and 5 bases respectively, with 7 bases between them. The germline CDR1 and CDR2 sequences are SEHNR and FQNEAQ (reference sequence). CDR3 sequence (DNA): TGTGCCAGCAGCTCCCTAGGAGATACGCAGTATTTT. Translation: CASSSLGDTQYF.

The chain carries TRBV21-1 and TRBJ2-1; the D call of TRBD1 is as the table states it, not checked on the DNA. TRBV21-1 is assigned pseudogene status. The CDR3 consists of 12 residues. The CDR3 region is CASSRVQGEQFF. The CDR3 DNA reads TGTGCCAGCAGCAGGGTACAGGGTGAGCAGTTCTTC.

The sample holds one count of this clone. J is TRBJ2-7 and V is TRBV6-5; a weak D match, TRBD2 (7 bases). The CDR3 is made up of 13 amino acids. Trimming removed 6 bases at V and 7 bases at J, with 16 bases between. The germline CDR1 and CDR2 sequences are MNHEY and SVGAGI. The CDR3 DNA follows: TGTGCCAGCAGCCCGGGGGGCGGTGCGGAGCAGTACTTC. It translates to CASSPGGGAEQYF.

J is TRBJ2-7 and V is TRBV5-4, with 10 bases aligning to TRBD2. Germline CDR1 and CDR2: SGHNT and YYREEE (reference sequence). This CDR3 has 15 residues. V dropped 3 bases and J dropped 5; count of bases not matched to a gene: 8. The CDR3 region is CASSWSGGAAHEQYF. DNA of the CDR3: TGTGCCAGCAGCTGGAGCGGGGGGGCCGCCCACGAGCAGTACTTC.

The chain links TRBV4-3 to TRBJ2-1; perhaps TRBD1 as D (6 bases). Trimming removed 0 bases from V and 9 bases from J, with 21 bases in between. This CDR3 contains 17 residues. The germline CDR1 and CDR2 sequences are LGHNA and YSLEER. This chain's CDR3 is CASSQDRVEDSLFEQFF. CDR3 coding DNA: TGCGCCAGCAGCCAAGATCGTGTAGAGGACAGCCTATTTGAGCAGTTCTTC.

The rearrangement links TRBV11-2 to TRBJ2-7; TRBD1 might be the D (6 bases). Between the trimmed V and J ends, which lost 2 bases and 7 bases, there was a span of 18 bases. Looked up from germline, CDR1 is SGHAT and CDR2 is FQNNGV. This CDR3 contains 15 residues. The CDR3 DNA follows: TGTGCCAGCAGCTTAATTGGGGGCCAGTCGGAGGAGCAGTACTTC. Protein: CASSLIGGQSEEQYF.

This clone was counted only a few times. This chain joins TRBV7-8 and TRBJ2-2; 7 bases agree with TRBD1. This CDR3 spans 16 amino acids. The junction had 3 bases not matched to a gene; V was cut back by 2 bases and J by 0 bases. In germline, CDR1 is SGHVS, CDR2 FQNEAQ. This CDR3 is CASSLIRGTNTGELFF. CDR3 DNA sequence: TGTGCCAGCAGCTTAATCAGGGGGACGAACACCGGGGAGCTGTTTTTT.

The CDR3 sequence: CASSWDRGTEAFF. The CDR3 DNA follows: TGTGCCAGCAGCTGGGACAGGGGCACTGAAGCTTTCTTT. The chain carries TRBV7-2 and TRBJ1-1; 10 nucleotides align to TRBD1. This CDR3 is 13 amino acids long. Germline V gene data show CDR1 as SGHTA and CDR2 as FQGNSA. Trimming took 4 bases from V and 4 from J; bases not matched to a gene: 0.

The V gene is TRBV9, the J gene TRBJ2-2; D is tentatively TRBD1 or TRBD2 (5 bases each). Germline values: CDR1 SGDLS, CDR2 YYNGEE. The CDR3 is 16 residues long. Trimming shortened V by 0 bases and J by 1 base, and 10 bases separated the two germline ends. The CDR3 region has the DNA TGTGCCAGCAGCGTAGGGGGACGGGAGAACACCGGGGAGCTGTTTTTT. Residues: CASSVGGRENTGELFF.

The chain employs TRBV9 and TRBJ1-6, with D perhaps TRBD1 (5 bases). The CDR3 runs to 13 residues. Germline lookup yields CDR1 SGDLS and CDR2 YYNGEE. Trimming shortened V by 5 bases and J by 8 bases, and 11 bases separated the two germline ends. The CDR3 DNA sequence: TGTGCCAGCAGTGATTCGGGGGATTCACCCCTCCACTTT. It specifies CASSDSGDSPLHF.

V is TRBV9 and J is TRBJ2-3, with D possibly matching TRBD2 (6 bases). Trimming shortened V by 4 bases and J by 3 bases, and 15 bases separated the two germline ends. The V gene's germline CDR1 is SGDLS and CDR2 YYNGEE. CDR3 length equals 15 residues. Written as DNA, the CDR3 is TGTGCCAGCAGCCCAACCCTGCGGGGTACAGATACGCAGTATTTT. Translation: CASSPTLRGTDTQYF.

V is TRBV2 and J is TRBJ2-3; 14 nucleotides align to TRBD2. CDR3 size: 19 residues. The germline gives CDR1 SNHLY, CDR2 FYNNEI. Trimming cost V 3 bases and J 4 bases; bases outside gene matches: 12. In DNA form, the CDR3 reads TGTGCCAGCAGTGACCCGGGACTAGCGGGAGTTATCGGGGCAGATACGCAGTATTTT. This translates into CASSDPGLAGVIGADTQYF.

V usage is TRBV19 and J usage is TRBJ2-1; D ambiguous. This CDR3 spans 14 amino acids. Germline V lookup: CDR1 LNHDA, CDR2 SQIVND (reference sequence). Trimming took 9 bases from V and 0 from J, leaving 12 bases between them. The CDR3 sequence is CASGHASSYNEQFF. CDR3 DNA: TGTGCCAGCGGGCACGCCAGCTCCTACAATGAGCAGTTCTTC. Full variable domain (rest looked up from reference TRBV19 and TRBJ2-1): DGGITQSPKYLFRKEGQNVTLSCEQNLNHDAMYWYRQDPGQGLRLIYYSQIVNDFQKGDIAEGYSVSREKKESFPLTVTSAQKNPTAFYLCASGHASSYNEQFFGPGTRLTVL.

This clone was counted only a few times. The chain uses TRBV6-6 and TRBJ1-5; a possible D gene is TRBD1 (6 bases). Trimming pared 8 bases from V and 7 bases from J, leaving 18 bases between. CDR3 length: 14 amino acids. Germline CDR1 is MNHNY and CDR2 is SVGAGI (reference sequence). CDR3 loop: CASSSPGVNQPQHF. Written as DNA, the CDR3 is TGTGCCAGCTCCTCGCCAGGGGTCAACCAGCCCCAGCATTTT.

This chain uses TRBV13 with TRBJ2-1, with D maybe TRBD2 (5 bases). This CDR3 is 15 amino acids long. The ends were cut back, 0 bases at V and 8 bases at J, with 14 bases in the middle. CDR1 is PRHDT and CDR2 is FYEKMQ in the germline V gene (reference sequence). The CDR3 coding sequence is TGTGCCAGCAGCTTAGGGGTGACTATGTTGGATGAGCAGTTCTTC. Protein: CASSLGVTMLDEQFF.

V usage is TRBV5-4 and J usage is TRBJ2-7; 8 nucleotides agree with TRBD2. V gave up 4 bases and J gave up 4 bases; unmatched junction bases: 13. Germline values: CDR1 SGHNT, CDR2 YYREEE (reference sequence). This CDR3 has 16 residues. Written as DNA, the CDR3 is TGTGCCAGCAGCCCCGGAGCCGGGACTAGTCAATACGAGCAGTACTTC. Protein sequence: CASSPGAGTSQYEQYF.

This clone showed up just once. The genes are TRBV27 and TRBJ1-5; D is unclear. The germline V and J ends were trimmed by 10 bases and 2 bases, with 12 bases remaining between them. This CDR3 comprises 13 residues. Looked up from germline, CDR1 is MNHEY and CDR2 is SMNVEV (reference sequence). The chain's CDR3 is CATHPGGNQPQHF. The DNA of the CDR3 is TGTGCCACCCACCCGGGAGGCAATCAGCCCCAGCATTTT.

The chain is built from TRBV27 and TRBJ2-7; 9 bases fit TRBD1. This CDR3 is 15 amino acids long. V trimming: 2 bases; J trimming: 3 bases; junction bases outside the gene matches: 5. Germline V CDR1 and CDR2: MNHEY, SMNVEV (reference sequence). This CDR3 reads CASSLQQGAFYEQYF. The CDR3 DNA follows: TGTGCCAGCAGTTTACAACAGGGGGCCTTCTACGAGCAGTACTTC.

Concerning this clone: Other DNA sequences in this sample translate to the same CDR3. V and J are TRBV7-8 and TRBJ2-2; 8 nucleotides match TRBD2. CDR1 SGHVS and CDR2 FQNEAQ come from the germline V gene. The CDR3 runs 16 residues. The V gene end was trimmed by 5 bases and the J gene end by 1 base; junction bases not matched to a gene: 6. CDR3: CASSPRLAGNTGELFF. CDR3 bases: TGTGCCAGCAGCCCCCGCCTAGCGGGGAACACCGGGGAGCTGTTTTTT.

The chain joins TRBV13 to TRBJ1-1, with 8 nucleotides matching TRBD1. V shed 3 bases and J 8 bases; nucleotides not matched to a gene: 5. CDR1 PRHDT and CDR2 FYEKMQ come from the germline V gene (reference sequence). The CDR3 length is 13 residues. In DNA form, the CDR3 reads TGTGCCAGCAGCTTTCAGGGGGCGCCGGAAGCTTTCTTT. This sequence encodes CASSFQGAPEAFF.

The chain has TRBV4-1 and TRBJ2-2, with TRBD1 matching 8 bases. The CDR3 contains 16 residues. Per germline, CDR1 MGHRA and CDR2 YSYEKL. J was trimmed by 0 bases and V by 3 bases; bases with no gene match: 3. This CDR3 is CASSHVQGANTGELFF. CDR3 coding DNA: TGCGCCAGCAGCCACGTACAGGGGGCGAACACCGGGGAGCTGTTTTTT.

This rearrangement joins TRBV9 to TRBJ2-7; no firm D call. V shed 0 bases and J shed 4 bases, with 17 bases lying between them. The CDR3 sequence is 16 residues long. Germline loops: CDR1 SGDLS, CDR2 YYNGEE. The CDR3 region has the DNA TGTGCCAGCAGCGTAGAGGCCGCCGACATGGCGTACGAGCAGTACTTC. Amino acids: CASSVEAADMAYEQYF. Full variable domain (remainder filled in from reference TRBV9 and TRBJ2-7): DSGVTQTPKHLITATGQRVTLRCSPRSGDLSVYWYQQSLDQGLQFLIQYYNGEERAKGNILERFSAQQFPDLHSELNLSSLELGDSALYFCASSVEAADMAYEQYFGPGTRLTVT.